This T cell receptor (beta chain) was retrieved from a study of blood T cell repertoires in COVID-19. Overall study context: The origin of the acute and convalescent COVID-19 samples was the United States, Italy and Spain. T cells, B-cell-depleted T cells, or PBMCs supplied cDNA or gDNA.

TCRdb's copy holds only in-frame clones and misses some; the assay was immunoSEQ multiplex PCR. Of tens of thousands of clones listed, roughly 85% were seen once; the top ten hold roughly 4%. Germline V gene data show CDR1 as SNHLY and CDR2 as FYNNEI. The germline V and J ends were trimmed by 10 bases and 3 bases, with 28 bases remaining between them. This CDR3 has 18 residues. The chain joins TRBV2 to TRBJ2-1; D is perhaps TRBD2 (8 bases). The material sequenced was peripheral blood. This receptor was identified in a man aged 60 to 69 with acute or convalescent COVID-19. This CDR3 is CATSDRADIGTSYNEQFF. Here the CDR3 DNA reads TGTGCCACCTCAGACAGGGCCGATATCGGGACTAGCTACAATGAGCAGTTCTTC.